The following is a T cell receptor (beta chain) sequence with its context. Its cognate antigen is unknown. This entry comes from a study of T cell responses to AZD1222 COVID-19 vaccine. The table came from immunoSEQ multiplex PCR; TCRdb's copy has only in-frame clones and leaves some out. The sample contains 95,000 to 130,000 clones, around 85% of which appear only once. The study, taken as a whole, reports: White British people made up most donors, females outnumbered males, and clonal diversity was possibly underestimated.

Trimming shortened V by 0 bases and J by 10 bases, and 11 bases separated the two germline ends. This CDR3 contains 14 residues. Germline CDR1 reads SGHRS; CDR2 reads YFSETQ. The V call is TRBV5-1, the J call TRBJ1-6; the D gene is possibly TRBD1 (6 bases). The sample was peripheral blood, taken on day 0 of MenACWY control vaccination. The sequence came from an adult in good health. CDR3 protein: CASSLGQVGSPLHF. In DNA form, the CDR3 reads TGCGCCAGCAGCTTGGGACAGGTAGGATCACCCCTCCACTTT.